The 2 T cell receptor beta chains reported below all come from one sample, sequenced in a study of cytomegalovirus exposure and HLA in healthy donors. With 60 Vbeta and 13 Jbeta primers, the PCR was carried out. Sequencing was performed with immunoSEQ multiplex PCR; in TCRdb, only in-frame clones are kept and a portion is missing. The data contain under 200,000 clones, approximately 80% of them singletons. Sample: PBMCs. These receptors all stem from a woman between 45 and 65 years old in good health and CMV-seronegative.

CDR3 residues: CASRADRDEKLFF. The CDR3 nucleotides are TGTGCCAGTAGGGCTGACAGGGATGAAAAACTGTTTTTT. The V gene is TRBV19, the J gene TRBJ1-4; 7 bases match TRBD1. Unmatched junction bases numbered 4, after V lost 6 bases and J lost 6 bases. This CDR3 spans 13 amino acids. The germline gives CDR1 LNHDA, CDR2 SQIVND (reference sequence).

The chain recombines TRBV9 with TRBJ1-4; 9 bases are a match to TRBD1. After removal of 4 bases from V and 8 bases from J, the junction contained 6 bases not matched to a gene. The germline gives CDR1 SGDLS, CDR2 YYNGEE. The CDR3 is made up of 14 amino acids. CDR3 sequence (DNA): TGTGCCAGCAGCCCGGGACAGGGAGAAGAAAAACTGTTTTTT. Amino acid sequence: CASSPGQGEEKLFF. The whole variable domain, remainder taken from reference TRBV9 and TRBJ1-4, is DSGVTQTPKHLITATGQRVTLRCSPRSGDLSVYWYQQSLDQGLQFLIQYYNGEERAKGNILERFSAQQFPDLHSELNLSSLELGDSALYFCASSPGQGEEKLFFGSGTQLSVL.